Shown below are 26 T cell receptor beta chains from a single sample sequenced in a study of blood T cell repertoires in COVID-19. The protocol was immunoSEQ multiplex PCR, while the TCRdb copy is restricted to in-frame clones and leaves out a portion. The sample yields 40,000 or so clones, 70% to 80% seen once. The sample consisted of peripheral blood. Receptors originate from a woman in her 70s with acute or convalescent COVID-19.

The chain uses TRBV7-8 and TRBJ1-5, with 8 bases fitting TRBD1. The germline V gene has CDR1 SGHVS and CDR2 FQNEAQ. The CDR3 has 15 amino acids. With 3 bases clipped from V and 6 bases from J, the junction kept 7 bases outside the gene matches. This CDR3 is CASSFVGQGIQPQHF. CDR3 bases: TGTGCCAGCAGCTTCGTCGGACAGGGTATTCAGCCCCAGCATTTT.

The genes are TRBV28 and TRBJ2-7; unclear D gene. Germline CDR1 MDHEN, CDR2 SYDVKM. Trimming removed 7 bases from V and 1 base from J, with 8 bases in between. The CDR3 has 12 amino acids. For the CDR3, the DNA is TGTGCCAGCATGGGCAGTTCCTACGAGCAGTACTTC. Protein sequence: CASMGSSYEQYF.

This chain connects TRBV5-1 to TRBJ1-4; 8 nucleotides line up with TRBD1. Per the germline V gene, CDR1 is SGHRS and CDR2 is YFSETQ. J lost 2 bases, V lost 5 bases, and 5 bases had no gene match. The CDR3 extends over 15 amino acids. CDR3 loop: CASRPTGGTNEKLFF. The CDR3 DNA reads TGCGCCAGCAGACCAACAGGGGGTACTAATGAAAAACTGTTTTTT.

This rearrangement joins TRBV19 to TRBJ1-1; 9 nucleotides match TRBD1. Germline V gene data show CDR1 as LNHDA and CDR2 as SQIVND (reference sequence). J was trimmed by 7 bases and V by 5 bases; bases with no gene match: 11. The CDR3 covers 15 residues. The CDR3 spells CASSPGDRVAFEAFF. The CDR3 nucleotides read TGTGCCAGTAGTCCAGGGGACAGGGTAGCCTTTGAAGCTTTCTTT.

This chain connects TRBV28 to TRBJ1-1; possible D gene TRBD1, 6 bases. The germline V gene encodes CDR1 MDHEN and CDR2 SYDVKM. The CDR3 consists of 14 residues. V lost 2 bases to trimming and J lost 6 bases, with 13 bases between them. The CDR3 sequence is CASSLLYRTAEAFF. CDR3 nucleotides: TGTGCCAGCAGTTTACTCTACAGGACAGCTGAAGCTTTCTTT.

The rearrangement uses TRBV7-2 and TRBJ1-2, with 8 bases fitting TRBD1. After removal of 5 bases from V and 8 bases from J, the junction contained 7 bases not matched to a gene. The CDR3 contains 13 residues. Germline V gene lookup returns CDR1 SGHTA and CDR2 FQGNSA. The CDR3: CASSPVTGVGYTF. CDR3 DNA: TGTGCCAGCAGCCCGGTGACAGGGGTCGGCTACACCTTC.

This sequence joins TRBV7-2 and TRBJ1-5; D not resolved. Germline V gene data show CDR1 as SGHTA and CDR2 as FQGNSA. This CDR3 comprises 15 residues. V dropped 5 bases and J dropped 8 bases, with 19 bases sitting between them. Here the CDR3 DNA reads TGTGCCAGCAGCCCAACCCGGCGGGGTTTCAAGCCCCAGCATTTT. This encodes CASSPTRRGFKPQHF.

The CDR3 bases are TGTGCCAGCAGTTTAACAAGTGCCCTATGGAGGTACACCTTC. Translation gives CASSLTSALWRYTF. The chain employs TRBV28 and TRBJ1-2; D gene ambiguous. Trimming left V 2 bases short and J 11 bases short, with 18 bases between. The CDR3 spans 14 residues. Germline V lookup: CDR1 MDHEN, CDR2 SYDVKM.

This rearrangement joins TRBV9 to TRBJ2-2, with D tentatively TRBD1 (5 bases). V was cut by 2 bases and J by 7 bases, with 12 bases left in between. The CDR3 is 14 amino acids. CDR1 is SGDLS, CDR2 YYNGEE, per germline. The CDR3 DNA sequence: TGTGCCAGCAGCGTCCCACAGGATAACGGGGAGCTGTTTTTT. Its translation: CASSVPQDNGELFF.

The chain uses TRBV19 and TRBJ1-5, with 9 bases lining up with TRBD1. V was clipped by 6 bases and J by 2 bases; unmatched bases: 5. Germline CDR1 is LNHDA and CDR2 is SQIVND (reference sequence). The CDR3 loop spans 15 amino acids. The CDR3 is CASRGQGLGNQPQHF. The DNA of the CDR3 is TGTGCCAGTAGGGGACAGGGATTAGGCAATCAGCCCCAGCATTTT.

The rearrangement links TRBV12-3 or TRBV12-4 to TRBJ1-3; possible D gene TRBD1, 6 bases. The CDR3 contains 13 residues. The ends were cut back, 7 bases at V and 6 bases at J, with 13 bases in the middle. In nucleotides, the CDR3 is TGTGCCAGCACTCCCGGACAGACAAACACCATATATTTT. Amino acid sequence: CASTPGQTNTIYF.

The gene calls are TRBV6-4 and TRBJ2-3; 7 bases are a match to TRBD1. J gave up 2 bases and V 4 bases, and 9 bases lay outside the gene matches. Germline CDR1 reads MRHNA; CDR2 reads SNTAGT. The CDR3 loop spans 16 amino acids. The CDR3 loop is CASSATGTEDTDTQYF. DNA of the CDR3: TGTGCCAGCAGTGCGACCGGGACAGAAGACACAGATACGCAGTATTTT.

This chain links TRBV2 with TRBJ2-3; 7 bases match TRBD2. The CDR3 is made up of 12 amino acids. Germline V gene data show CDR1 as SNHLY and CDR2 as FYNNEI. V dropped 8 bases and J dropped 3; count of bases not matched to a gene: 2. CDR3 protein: CASGLVTDTQYF. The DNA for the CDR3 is TGTGCCAGCGGACTAGTAACAGATACGCAGTATTTT.

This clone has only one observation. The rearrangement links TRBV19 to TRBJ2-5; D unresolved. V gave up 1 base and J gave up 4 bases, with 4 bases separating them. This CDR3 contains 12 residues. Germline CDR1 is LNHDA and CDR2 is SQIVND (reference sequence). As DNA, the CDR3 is TGTGCCAGTAGTATAGGAGGAGAGACCCAGTACTTC. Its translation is CASSIGGETQYF.

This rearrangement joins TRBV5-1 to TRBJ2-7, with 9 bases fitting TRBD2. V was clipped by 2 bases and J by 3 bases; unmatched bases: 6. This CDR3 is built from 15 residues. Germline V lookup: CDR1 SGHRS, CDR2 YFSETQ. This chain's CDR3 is CASSLLAGESYEQYF. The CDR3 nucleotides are TGCGCCAGCAGCTTATTAGCGGGAGAGAGCTACGAGCAGTACTTC.

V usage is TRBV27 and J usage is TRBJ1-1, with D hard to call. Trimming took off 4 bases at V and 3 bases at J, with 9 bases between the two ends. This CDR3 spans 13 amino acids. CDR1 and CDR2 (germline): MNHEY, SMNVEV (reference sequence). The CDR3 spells CASSSYSYTEAFF. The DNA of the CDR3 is TGTGCCAGCAGTTCCTACAGTTACACTGAAGCTTTCTTT.

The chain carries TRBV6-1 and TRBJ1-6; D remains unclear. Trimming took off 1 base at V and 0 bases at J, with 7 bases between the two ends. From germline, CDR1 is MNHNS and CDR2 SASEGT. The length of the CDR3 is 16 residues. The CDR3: CASSEEESSYNSPLHF. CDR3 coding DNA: TGTGCCAGCAGTGAAGAGGAGAGCTCCTATAATTCACCCCTCCACTTT.

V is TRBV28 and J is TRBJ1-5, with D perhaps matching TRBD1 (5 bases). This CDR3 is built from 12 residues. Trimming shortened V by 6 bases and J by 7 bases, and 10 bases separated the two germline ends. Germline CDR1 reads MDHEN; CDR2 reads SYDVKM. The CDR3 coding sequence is TGTGCCAGCAGAAATGGGGGGCAGCCCCAGCATTTT. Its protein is CASRNGGQPQHF. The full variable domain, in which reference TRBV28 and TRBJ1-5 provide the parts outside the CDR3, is DVKVTQSSRYLVKRTGEKVFLECVQDMDHENMFWYRQDPGLGLRLIYFSYDVKMKEKGDIPEGYSVSREKKERFSLILESASTNQTSMYLCASRNGGQPQHFGDGTRLSIL.

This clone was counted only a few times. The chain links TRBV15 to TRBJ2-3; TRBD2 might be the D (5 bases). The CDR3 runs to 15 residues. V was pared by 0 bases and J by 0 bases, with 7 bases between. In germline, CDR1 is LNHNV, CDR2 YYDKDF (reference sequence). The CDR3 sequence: CATSRERTSTDTQYF. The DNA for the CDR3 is TGTGCCACCAGCAGAGAGCGGACTAGCACAGATACGCAGTATTTT.

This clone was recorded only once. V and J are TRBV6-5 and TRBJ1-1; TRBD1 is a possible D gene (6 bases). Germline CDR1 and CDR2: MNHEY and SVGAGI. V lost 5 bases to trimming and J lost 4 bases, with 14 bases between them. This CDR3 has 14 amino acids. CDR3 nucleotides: TGTGCCAGCAGTCGCCCGGACAGATCCACTGAAGCTTTCTTT. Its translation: CASSRPDRSTEAFF.

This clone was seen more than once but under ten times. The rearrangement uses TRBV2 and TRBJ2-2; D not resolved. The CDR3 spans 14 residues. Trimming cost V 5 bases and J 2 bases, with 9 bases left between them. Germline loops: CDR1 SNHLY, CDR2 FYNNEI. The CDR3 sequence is CASSPTTNTGELFF. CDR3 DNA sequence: TGTGCCAGCAGTCCCACTACCAACACCGGGGAGCTGTTTTTT.

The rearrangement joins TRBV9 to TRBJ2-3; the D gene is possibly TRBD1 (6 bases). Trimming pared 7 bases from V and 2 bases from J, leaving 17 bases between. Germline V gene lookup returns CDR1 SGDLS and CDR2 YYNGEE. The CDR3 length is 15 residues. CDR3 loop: CASGFSQGFTDTQYF. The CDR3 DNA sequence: TGTGCCAGCGGTTTCAGTCAGGGGTTCACAGATACGCAGTATTTT.

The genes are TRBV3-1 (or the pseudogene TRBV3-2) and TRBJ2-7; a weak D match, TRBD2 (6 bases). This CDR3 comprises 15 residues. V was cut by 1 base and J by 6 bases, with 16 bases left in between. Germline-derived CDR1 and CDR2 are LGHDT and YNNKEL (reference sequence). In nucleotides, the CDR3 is TGTGCCAGCAGCCAAGGAGGGATCGGGGGTGGCGAGCAGTACTTC. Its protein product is CASSQGGIGGGEQYF.

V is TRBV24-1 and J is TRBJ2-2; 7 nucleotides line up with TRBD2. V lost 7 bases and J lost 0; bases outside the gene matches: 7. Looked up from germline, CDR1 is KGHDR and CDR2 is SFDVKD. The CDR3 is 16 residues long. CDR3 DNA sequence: TGTGCCACCAGAGACGGGACTACTACGAACACCGGGGAGCTGTTTTTT. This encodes CATRDGTTTNTGELFF.

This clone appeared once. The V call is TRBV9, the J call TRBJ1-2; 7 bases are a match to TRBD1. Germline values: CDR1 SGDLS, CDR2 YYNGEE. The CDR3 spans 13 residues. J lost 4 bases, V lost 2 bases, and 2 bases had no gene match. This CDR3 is CASSVGTVYGYTF. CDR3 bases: TGTGCCAGCAGCGTTGGGACAGTCTATGGCTACACCTTC.

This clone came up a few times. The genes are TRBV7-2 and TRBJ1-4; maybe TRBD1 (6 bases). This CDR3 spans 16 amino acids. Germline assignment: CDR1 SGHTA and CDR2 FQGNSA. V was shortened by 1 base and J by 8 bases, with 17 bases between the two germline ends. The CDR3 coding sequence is TGTGCCAGCAGCTTAGAAAATACAGGGTCGCGGGAAAAACTGTTTTTT. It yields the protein CASSLENTGSREKLFF.